This T cell receptor (beta chain) appears in the sequencing data of a study of T cell clones after liver transplantation. Study overall: Post-transplant blood was tracked for graft-donor-reactive T cell clones identified in a pre-transplant mixed lymphocyte reaction. Overall study findings and caveats: In two subjects, few donor cells limited the measurable donor-reactive repertoire. Small, mixed patient groups and varying post-transplant times limit these conclusions.

Sequencing was performed with immunoSEQ multiplex PCR; in TCRdb, only in-frame clones are kept and a portion is missing. Among 45,000 to 60,000 clones listed, about two thirds were seen once. Unmatched junction bases numbered 13, after V lost 7 bases and J lost 2 bases. This CDR3 spans 17 amino acids. Germline lookup yields CDR1 SNHLY and CDR2 FYNNEI. Concerning this clone itself: Antigen specificity is unknown.

The sequence derives from a human patient who received a liver transplant. Some of the T cells might come from the graft donor. The V and J genes are TRBV2 and TRBJ2-7; the match to TRBD2 covers 11 bases. The source was CD4+ T cells from blood, collected at the approximately 16-month timepoint. The chain's CDR3 is CASIRSISGGAPYEQYF. The CDR3 bases are TGTGCCAGCATCAGATCCATTAGCGGGGGGGCGCCCTACGAGCAGTACTTC. The whole variable domain, remainder taken from reference TRBV2 and TRBJ2-7, is EPEVTQTPSHQVTQMGQEVILRCVPISNHLYFYWYRQILGQKVEFLVSFYNNEISEKSEIFDDQFSVERPDGSNFTLKIRSTKLEDSAMYFCASIRSISGGAPYEQYFGPGTRLTVT.